This TCR beta chain is drawn from a study of radiation and T cells in renal cell carcinoma. For this clone: Antigen: not known.

Clones were sequenced by immunoSEQ multiplex PCR, and TCRdb holds only the in-frame ones, with some missing. The sample gives approximately 170,000 clones, 88% of which show up once; about 11% is in the top ten. The sample's time point: blood 4 weeks post-SBRT, at nephrectomy. Noted treatment: 15 Gy SBRT to primary tumor, nephrectomy 4 weeks later. Nephrectomy followed 15 Gy stereotactic body radiation by 4 weeks. After SBRT, blood was collected at 2 and 4 weeks, plus baseline. The CDR3 has 12 amino acids. V lost 0 bases, J lost 7 bases, and 9 bases lay in between. Germline-derived CDR1 and CDR2 are GTSNPN and SVGIG (reference sequence). General observations from the study: No pretreatment tumor biopsies were available for baseline clonotypes.

This rearrangement joins TRBV30 to TRBJ1-2; tentative D call: TRBD1 (6 bases). This TCR came from a woman between 50 and 59 years old with renal cell carcinoma. The sample was blood, taken from a patient whose treatment included radiotherapy and nephrectomy. The CDR3 here is CAWSVWGLGYTF. In DNA form, the CDR3 reads TGTGCCTGGAGTGTATGGGGGCTTGGCTACACCTTC.